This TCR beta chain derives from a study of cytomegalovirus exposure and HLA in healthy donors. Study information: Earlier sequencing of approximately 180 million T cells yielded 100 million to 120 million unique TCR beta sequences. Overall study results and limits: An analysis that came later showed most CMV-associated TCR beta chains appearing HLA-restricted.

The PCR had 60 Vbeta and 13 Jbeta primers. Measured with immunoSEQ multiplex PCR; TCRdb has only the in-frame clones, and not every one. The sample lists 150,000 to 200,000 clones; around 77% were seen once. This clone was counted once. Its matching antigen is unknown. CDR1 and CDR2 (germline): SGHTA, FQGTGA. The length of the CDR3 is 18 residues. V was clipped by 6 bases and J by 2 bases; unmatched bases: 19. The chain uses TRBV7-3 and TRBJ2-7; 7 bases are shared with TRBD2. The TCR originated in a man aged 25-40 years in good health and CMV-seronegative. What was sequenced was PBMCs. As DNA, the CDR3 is TGTGCCAGCAGTCTAAAAAGTAAGCCGGGAGGACACACCTACGAGCAGTACTTC. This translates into CASSLKSKPGGHTYEQYF.